One and the same sample provided the 11 T cell receptor beta chains below, sequenced in a study of spatial heterogeneity in lung cancer. MiXCR, applied by TCRdb to the 5' RACE reads, yields one record per CDR3 protein. The top ten hold more than 40% of the sample, which has tens of thousands of distinct CDR3 sequences, about an eighth seen once. The sample's time point: sample taken at primary tumor resection. Tumor, nontumor lung or frozen PBMC supplied whole RNA that was sequenced unsorted. Here the sequenced sample was PBMCs, taken at surgery. The receptors were sampled from a male donor with early-stage non-small cell lung cancer.

This clonotype was seen a handful of times. The J gene is TRBJ2-2, the V gene TRBV15; the D is unclear. This CDR3 spans 14 amino acids. CDR1 is LNHNV and CDR2 is YYDKDF in the germline V gene (reference sequence). Trimming pared 5 bases from V and 6 bases from J, leaving 13 bases between. CDR3 residues: CATSRPRVAGELFF. The DNA of the CDR3 is TGTGCCACCAGCCGACCTCGCGTTGCCGGGGAGCTGTTTTTT.

The chain uses TRBV4-3 and TRBJ2-1, with D possibly being TRBD1 (6 bases). The germline V gene encodes CDR1 LGHNA and CDR2 YSLEER. The CDR3 has 15 amino acids. The V and J ends lost 0 bases and 11 bases respectively, with 17 bases between them. DNA of the CDR3: TGCGCCAGCAGCCAAGATTATGGGGCCGGGACACAGCAGTTCTTC. Its protein product is CASSQDYGAGTQQFF.

At least ten counts were recorded for this clonotype. The chain uses TRBV18 and TRBJ2-1; no firm D call. V shed 1 base and J shed 7 bases, with 11 bases lying between them. In germline, CDR1 is KGHSH, CDR2 LQKENI. This CDR3 is 14 amino acids long. CDR3 bases: TGTGCCAGCTCACCACTTAATAGTCAGAATGAGCAGTTCTTC. This codes for CASSPLNSQNEQFF.

This clonotype was seen at least ten times. The J gene is TRBJ1-5, the V gene TRBV7-9; 8 bases are shared with TRBD1. This CDR3 comprises 15 residues. V lost 4 bases to trimming and J lost 6 bases; unmatched junction nucleotides: 8. The germline V gene has CDR1 SEHNR and CDR2 FQNEAQ (reference sequence). CDR3 coding DNA: TGTGCCAGCAGCTCGGACAGGGTGTCTGGTCAGCCCCAGCATTTT. Its translation is CASSSDRVSGQPQHF.

This clonotype has a handful of counts. This chain uses TRBV7-9 with TRBJ1-4, with no clear D. Germline V lookup: CDR1 SEHNR, CDR2 FQNEAQ (reference sequence). Trimming left V 0 bases short and J 8 bases short, with 10 bases between. The CDR3 consists of 14 residues. The CDR3 nucleotides are TGTGCCAGCAGCTTAGCGACGGCGACAGAAAAACTGTTTTTT. The encoded protein is CASSLATATEKLFF.

The chain employs TRBV6-6 and TRBJ2-5; maybe TRBD2 (5 bases). The germline CDR1 and CDR2 sequences are MNHNY and SVGAGI (reference sequence). Trimming cost V 6 bases and J 2 bases, with 10 bases left between them. This CDR3 is built from 13 residues. CDR3 coding DNA: TGTGCCAGCAGCGGACTGGATCAAGAGACCCAGTACTTC. Translation gives CASSGLDQETQYF.

This clonotype was picked up a small number of times. This chain connects TRBV12-3 or TRBV12-4 to TRBJ2-5; unclear D gene. Between the trimmed V and J ends, which lost 2 bases and 4 bases, there was a span of 8 bases. The CDR3 runs to 13 residues. The CDR3 DNA sequence: TGTGCCAGCAGTTTACGACATATAGAGACCCAGTACTTC. It encodes CASSLRHIETQYF.

This chain connects TRBV7-2 to TRBJ2-3; the match to TRBD2 covers 11 bases. J gave up 6 bases and V 5 bases, and 1 base lay outside the gene matches. Germline V lookup: CDR1 SGHTA, CDR2 FQGNSA. The CDR3 has 13 residues. CDR3 bases: TGTGCCAGCAGCCGGACTAGCGGGGATACGCAGTATTTT. It specifies CASSRTSGDTQYF.

This clonotype has more than one count but fewer than ten. The chain has TRBV7-2 and TRBJ2-3; 13 bases are shared with TRBD2. With 3 bases clipped from V and 5 bases from J, the junction kept 11 bases outside the gene matches. The length of the CDR3 is 18 residues. Germline V gene data show CDR1 as SGHTA and CDR2 as FQGNSA. This CDR3 is CASSFAPRLAGGGDTQYF. CDR3 sequence (DNA): TGTGCCAGCAGCTTCGCCCCCAGACTAGCGGGGGGCGGAGATACGCAGTATTTT. The complete variable domain, with remaining parts taken from reference TRBV7-2 and TRBJ2-3, reads GAGVSQSPSNKVTEKGKDVELRCDPISGHTALYWYRQSLGQGLEFLIYFQGNSAPDKSGLPSDRFSAERTGGSVSTLTIQRTQQEDSAVYLCASSFAPRLAGGGDTQYFGPGTRLTVL.

J is TRBJ2-5 and V is TRBV28; TRBD1 matches 7 bases. The CDR3 contains 15 residues. J was trimmed by 1 base and V by 0 bases; bases with no gene match: 2. CDR1 is MDHEN, CDR2 SYDVKM, per germline. CDR3 DNA sequence: TGTGCCAGCAGTTTATGGGGGACAGTCCAAGAGACCCAGTACTTC. It codes for CASSLWGTVQETQYF. The full variable domain, in which reference TRBV28 and TRBJ2-5 provide the parts outside the CDR3, is DVKVTQSSRYLVKRTGEKVFLECVQDMDHENMFWYRQDPGLGLRLIYFSYDVKMKEKGDIPEGYSVSREKKERFSLILESASTNQTSMYLCASSLWGTVQETQYFGPGTRLLVL.

The genes are TRBV20-1 and TRBJ1-1; no definite D call. Germline CDR1 is DFQATT and CDR2 is SNEGSKA (reference sequence). V shed 4 bases and J shed 0 bases, with 12 bases lying between them. This CDR3 has 14 amino acids. CDR3 residues: CSATNPGLNTEAFF. Written as DNA, the CDR3 is TGCAGTGCTACCAACCCGGGATTGAACACTGAAGCTTTCTTT.